What follows are 20 T cell receptor beta chains derived from one specimen sequenced in a study of brain T cells in children with intractable seizures. Here immunoSEQ multiplex PCR was the method, and the copy in TCRdb shows in-frame clones only, minus some. This repertoire shows a few hundred thousand clones, over 90% found once; its top ten account for 5.5% to 6%. Time point specified: blood from clinic visit 5 months post-surgery; TSC patient then seizure free. Sequencing used peripheral blood, obtained 4 to 5 months after surgery. These TCRs come from a boy under two years old with tuberous sclerosis and intractable seizures.

J is TRBJ1-1 and V is TRBV19, with D unclear. Germline V gene lookup returns CDR1 LNHDA and CDR2 SQIVND (reference sequence). The CDR3 extends over 13 amino acids. With 3 bases removed from V and 3 bases from J, the gap between germline ends came to 8 bases. The CDR3 region is CASSIVADTEAFF. CDR3 nucleotides: TGTGCCAGTAGTATTGTCGCGGACACTGAAGCTTTCTTT.

The genes are TRBV7-8 and TRBJ2-7; a weak D match, TRBD1 (5 bases). CDR3 size: 14 residues. The germline V and J ends were trimmed by 1 base and 1 base, with 8 bases remaining between them. Germline V gene lookup returns CDR1 SGHVS and CDR2 FQNEAQ. CDR3 in amino acids: CASSLVSGSYEQYF. For the CDR3, the DNA is TGTGCCAGCAGCTTAGTCTCAGGGTCCTACGAGCAGTACTTC.

In DNA form, the CDR3 reads TGTGCCAGCAGCCAAGAAATGGGCACAGCTTTTGAAAAACTGTTTTTT. Translating it yields CASSQEMGTAFEKLFF. V and J are TRBV3-1 (or the pseudogene TRBV3-2) and TRBJ1-4; no reliable D call. From germline, CDR1 is LGHDT and CDR2 YNNKEL (reference sequence). The CDR3 totals 16 residues. The V gene lost 0 bases and the J gene lost 7 bases, with 15 bases spanning the gap.

This clone was counted only a few times. The chain links TRBV6-1 to TRBJ2-3; 8 bases map to TRBD2. The CDR3 is 18 amino acids. V lost 4 bases, J lost 0 bases, and 12 bases stayed unmatched. Germline CDR1 reads MNHNS; CDR2 reads SASEGT. CDR3 sequence: CASSVPTRAGASTDTQYF. In DNA form, the CDR3 reads TGTGCCAGCAGTGTCCCCACGAGAGCGGGGGCTAGCACAGATACGCAGTATTTT.

CDR3 residues: CASSITLSETYEQYF. Here the CDR3 DNA reads TGTGCCAGTAGTATTACACTAAGCGAAACCTACGAGCAGTACTTC. The V call is TRBV19, the J call TRBJ2-7, with D unclear. Trimming took 3 bases from V and 2 from J, leaving 14 bases between them. Per germline, CDR1 LNHDA and CDR2 SQIVND (reference sequence). This CDR3 is built from 15 residues.

This rearrangement joins TRBV30 to TRBJ1-2; perhaps TRBD1 as D (6 bases). CDR1 is GTSNPN and CDR2 is SVGIG in the germline V gene (reference sequence). The length of the CDR3 is 13 residues. The germline V and J ends were trimmed by 3 bases and 4 bases, with 12 bases remaining between them. The CDR3 loop reads CAWSPGQIYGYTF. The CDR3 nucleotides read TGTGCCTGGAGCCCCGGACAGATCTATGGCTACACCTTC.

The CDR3 coding sequence is TGCGCCAGCAGTCACGCTACCGCGTCCAAAAACATTCAGTACTTC. Encoded protein: CASSHATASKNIQYF. The chain carries TRBV23-1 and TRBJ2-4; D is undetermined. TRBV23-1 has ORF status, its function being uncertain. V dropped 3 bases and J dropped 2 bases, with 11 bases sitting between them. This CDR3 has 15 amino acids.

The chain combines TRBV2 with TRBJ2-1; 9 bases match TRBD1. Looked up from germline, CDR1 is SNHLY and CDR2 is FYNNEI. V shed 7 bases and J 2 bases; nucleotides not matched to a gene: 6. This CDR3 contains 15 residues. This CDR3 is CASTGTGRAYNEQFF. CDR3 nucleotide sequence: TGTGCCAGCACCGGGACAGGGCGGGCCTACAATGAGCAGTTCTTC.

The gene calls are TRBV7-2 and TRBJ2-1, with D possibly TRBD1 on 6 matching bases. The ends were cut back, 1 base at V and 7 bases at J, with 8 bases in the middle. Looked up from germline, CDR1 is SGHTA and CDR2 is FQGNSA. The length of the CDR3 is 13 residues. The CDR3 protein is CASSLGQGNEQFF. The CDR3 bases are TGTGCCAGCAGCTTAGGTCAGGGGAATGAGCAGTTCTTC.

This rearrangement joins TRBV10-1 to TRBJ2-1; D possibly corresponds to TRBD1 (5 bases). The CDR3 is made up of 15 amino acids. Germline V CDR1 and CDR2: WNHNN, SYGVQD (reference sequence). Trimming took 3 bases from V and 0 from J, leaving 9 bases between them. CDR3 protein: CASSDHQGSYNEQFF. DNA of the CDR3: TGCGCCAGCAGTGACCACCAGGGCTCCTACAATGAGCAGTTCTTC.

V and J are TRBV27 and TRBJ2-2; 13 bases agree with TRBD2. Per germline, CDR1 MNHEY and CDR2 SMNVEV (reference sequence). The CDR3 runs 17 residues. V shed 5 bases, J shed 6 bases, and the junction held 9 bases outside the gene matches. Here the CDR3 reads CASSMPLAGGPPGELFF. The DNA of the CDR3 is TGTGCCAGCAGTATGCCACTAGCGGGGGGGCCCCCCGGGGAGCTGTTTTTT.

This clone was detected once. The same CDR3 arises from other DNA sequences in this sample as well. The CDR3 reads CAWSRPNQPQHF. CDR3 sequence (DNA): TGTGCCTGGAGCCGACCGAATCAGCCCCAGCATTTT. This rearrangement joins TRBV30 to TRBJ1-5; D remains unclear. In germline, CDR1 is GTSNPN, CDR2 SVGIG (reference sequence). CDR3 size: 12 residues. The ends were cut back, 3 bases at V and 4 bases at J, with 7 bases in the middle.

CDR3 DNA sequence: TGTGCCAGTAGTATAGCACAGGGTGAATCAGATACGCAGTATTTT. This gives the protein CASSIAQGESDTQYF. The rearrangement links TRBV19 to TRBJ2-3; possibly TRBD1 for D (6 bases). This CDR3 contains 15 residues. V lost 1 base to trimming and J lost 4 bases, with 12 bases between them. Germline V gene data show CDR1 as LNHDA and CDR2 as SQIVND (reference sequence).

The chain combines TRBV11-2 with TRBJ2-4, with a possible D match to TRBD1 (6 bases). The CDR3 sequence is 17 residues long. Per the germline V gene, CDR1 is SGHAT and CDR2 is FQNNGV. The V end was cut by 3 bases, the J end by 0 bases, with 15 bases between. The CDR3 DNA reads TGTGCCAGCAGCTTCACTCGTTCGGACAGAGCCAAAAACATTCAGTACTTC. It yields the protein CASSFTRSDRAKNIQYF.

The CDR3 region is CASSQAPRETQYF. As DNA, the CDR3 is TGTGCCAGCAGCCAAGCCCCCCGGGAGACCCAGTACTTC. The chain employs TRBV3-1 (or the pseudogene TRBV3-2) and TRBJ2-5; D unclear. The germline gives CDR1 LGHDT, CDR2 YNNKEL (reference sequence). Trimming removed 1 base at V and 5 bases at J, with 8 bases between. There are 13 residues in the CDR3.

This clone was observed a single time. The chain recombines TRBV27 with TRBJ2-2, with 13 bases that match TRBD2. CDR3 length: 16 residues. J gave up 7 bases and V 4 bases, and 6 bases lay outside the gene matches. Germline V gene lookup returns CDR1 MNHEY and CDR2 SMNVEV (reference sequence). CDR3 DNA sequence: TGTGCCAGCAGTTCGACTAGCGGGAGGTTCCACGGGGAGCTGTTTTTT. This gives the protein CASSSTSGRFHGELFF.

The chain is built from TRBV20-1 and TRBJ1-2; TRBD1 might be the D (6 bases). The CDR3 covers 11 residues. Germline CDR1 DFQATT, CDR2 SNEGSKA (reference sequence). The V and J ends lost 3 bases and 6 bases respectively, with 8 bases between them. CDR3 sequence: CSASRGDGYTF. CDR3 nucleotides: TGCAGTGCTAGCAGGGGTGATGGCTACACCTTC.

The rearrangement joins TRBV9 to TRBJ2-6, with D hard to call. Germline V gives CDR1 SGDLS, CDR2 YYNGEE. The CDR3 contains 18 residues. V lost 2 bases and J 0 bases, leaving 15 bases between the germline ends. As DNA, the CDR3 is TGTGCCAGCAGCGTGGAAGTCAGTATCAGCTCTGGGGCCAACGTCCTGACTTTC. Amino acids: CASSVEVSISSGANVLTF.

The chain joins TRBV11-2 to TRBJ1-2; no firm D call. The CDR3 runs to 16 residues. Trimming took 0 bases from V and 1 from J, leaving 12 bases between them. CDR1 and CDR2 from the germline V gene are SGHAT and FQNNGV. The CDR3 nucleotides are TGTGCCAGCAGCTTAGATCTCTCGGCACTTAACTATGGCTACACCTTC. It is translated as CASSLDLSALNYGYTF.

The chain uses TRBV10-3 and TRBJ2-3; TRBD1 matches at 7 bases. V lost 2 bases and J lost 4; bases outside the gene matches: 12. The CDR3 contains 17 residues. From germline, CDR1 is ENHRY and CDR2 SYGVKD. The CDR3 loop reads CAISEDRDPLIADTQYF. CDR3 nucleotide sequence: TGTGCCATCAGTGAGGACAGGGACCCCCTTATCGCAGATACGCAGTATTTT.